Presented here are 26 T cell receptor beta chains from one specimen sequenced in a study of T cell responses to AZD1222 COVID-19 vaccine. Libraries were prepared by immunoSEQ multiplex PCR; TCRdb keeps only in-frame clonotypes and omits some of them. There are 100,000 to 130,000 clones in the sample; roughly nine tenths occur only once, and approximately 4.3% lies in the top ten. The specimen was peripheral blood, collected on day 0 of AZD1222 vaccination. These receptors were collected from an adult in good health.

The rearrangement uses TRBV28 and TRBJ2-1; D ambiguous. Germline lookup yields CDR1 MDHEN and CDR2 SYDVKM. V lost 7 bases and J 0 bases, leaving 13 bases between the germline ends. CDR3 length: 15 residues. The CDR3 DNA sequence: TGTGCCAGCATCCGAAGGACGAGCTCCTACAATGAGCAGTTCTTC. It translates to CASIRRTSSYNEQFF.

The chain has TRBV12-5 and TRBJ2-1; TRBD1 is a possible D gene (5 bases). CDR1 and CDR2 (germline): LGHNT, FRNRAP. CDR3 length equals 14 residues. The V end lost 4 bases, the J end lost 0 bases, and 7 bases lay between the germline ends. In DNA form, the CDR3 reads TGTGCTAGTGGTTCCGACAGCTCCTACAATGAGCAGTTCTTC. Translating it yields CASGSDSSYNEQFF.

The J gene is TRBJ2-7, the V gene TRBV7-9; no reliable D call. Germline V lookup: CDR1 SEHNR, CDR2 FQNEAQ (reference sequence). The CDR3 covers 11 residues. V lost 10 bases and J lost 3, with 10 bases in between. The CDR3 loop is CATEPVYEQYF. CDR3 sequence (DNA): TGTGCCACGGAACCTGTCTACGAGCAGTACTTC.

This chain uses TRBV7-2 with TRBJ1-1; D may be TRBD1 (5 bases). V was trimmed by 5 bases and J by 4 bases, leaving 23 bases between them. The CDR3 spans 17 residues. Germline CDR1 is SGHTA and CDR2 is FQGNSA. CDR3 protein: CASSKNRFGGGTTEAFF. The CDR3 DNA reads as TGTGCCAGCAGCAAAAACAGGTTTGGAGGTGGGACCACTGAAGCTTTCTTT.

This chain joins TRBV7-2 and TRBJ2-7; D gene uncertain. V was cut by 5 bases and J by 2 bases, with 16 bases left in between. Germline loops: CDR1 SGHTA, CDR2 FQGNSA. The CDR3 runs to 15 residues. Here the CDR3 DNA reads TGTGCCAGCAGCCTGGGCCTTAACAGAGCCTACGAGCAGTACTTC. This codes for CASSLGLNRAYEQYF.

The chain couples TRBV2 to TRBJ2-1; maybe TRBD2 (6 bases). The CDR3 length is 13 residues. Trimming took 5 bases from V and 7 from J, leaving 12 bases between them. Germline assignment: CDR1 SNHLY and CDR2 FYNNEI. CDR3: CASSQTSWNEQFF. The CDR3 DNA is TGTGCCAGCAGTCAAACTAGCTGGAATGAGCAGTTCTTC.

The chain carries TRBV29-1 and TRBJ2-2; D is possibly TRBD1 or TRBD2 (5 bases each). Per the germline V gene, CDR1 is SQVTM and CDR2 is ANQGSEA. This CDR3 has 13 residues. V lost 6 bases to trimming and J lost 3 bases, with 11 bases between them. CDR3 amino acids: CSVVGTDTGELFF. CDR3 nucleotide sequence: TGCAGCGTCGTCGGGACGGACACCGGGGAGCTGTTTTTT.

The CDR3 DNA reads TGTGCCAGCAGCTCGACGGCCGGCGGGCAGTACTTC. It translates to CASSSTAGGQYF. V and J are TRBV11-1 and TRBJ2-7; D unclear. The CDR3 totals 12 residues. Trimming removed 4 bases at V and 9 bases at J, with 13 bases between. From germline, CDR1 is SGHAT and CDR2 FQDESV (reference sequence).

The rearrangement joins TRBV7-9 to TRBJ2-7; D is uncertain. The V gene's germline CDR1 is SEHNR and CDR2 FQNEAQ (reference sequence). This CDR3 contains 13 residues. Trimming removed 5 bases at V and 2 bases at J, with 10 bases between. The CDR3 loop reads CASSTEITYEQYF. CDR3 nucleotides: TGTGCCAGCAGCACCGAGATTACCTACGAGCAGTACTTC. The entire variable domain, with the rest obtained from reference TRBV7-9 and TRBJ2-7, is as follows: DTGVSQNPRHKITKRGQNVTFRCDPISEHNRLYWYRQTLGQGPEFLTYFQNEAQLEKSRLLSDRFSAERPKGSFSTLEIQRTEQGDSAMYLCASSTEITYEQYFGPGTRLTVT.

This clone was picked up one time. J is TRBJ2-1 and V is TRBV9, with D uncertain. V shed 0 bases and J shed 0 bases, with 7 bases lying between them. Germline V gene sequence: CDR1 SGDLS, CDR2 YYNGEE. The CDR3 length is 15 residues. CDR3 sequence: CASSVGPDSYNEQFF. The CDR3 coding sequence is TGTGCCAGCAGCGTAGGTCCAGACTCCTACAATGAGCAGTTCTTC.

The CDR3 loop reads CASSQSAGANVLTF. The CDR3 coding sequence is TGTGCCAGCAGCCAATCAGCTGGGGCCAACGTCCTGACTTTC. The genes are TRBV27 and TRBJ2-6; D not resolved. Germline assignment: CDR1 MNHEY and CDR2 SMNVEV (reference sequence). Trimming stripped 6 bases from V and 2 bases from J, with 8 bases between. This CDR3 is 14 amino acids long. Together with reference TRBV27 and TRBJ2-6, the CDR3 gives the full variable domain: EAQVTQNPRYLITVTGKKLTVTCSQNMNHEYMSWYRQDPGLGLRQIYYSMNVEVTDKGDVPEGYKVSRKEKRNFPLILESPSPNQTSLYFCASSQSAGANVLTFGAGSRLTVL.

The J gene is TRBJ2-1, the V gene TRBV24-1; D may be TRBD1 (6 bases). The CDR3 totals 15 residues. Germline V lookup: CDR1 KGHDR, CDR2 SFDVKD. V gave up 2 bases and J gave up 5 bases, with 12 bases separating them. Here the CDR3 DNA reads TGTGCCACCAGTGATTCAAACAGGGTGGACAATGAGCAGTTCTTC. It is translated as CATSDSNRVDNEQFF.

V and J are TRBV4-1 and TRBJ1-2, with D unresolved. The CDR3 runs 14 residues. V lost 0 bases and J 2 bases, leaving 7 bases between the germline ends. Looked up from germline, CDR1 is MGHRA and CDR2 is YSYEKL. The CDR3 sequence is CASSQESANYGYTF. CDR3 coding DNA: TGCGCCAGCAGCCAAGAAAGCGCGAACTATGGCTACACCTTC.

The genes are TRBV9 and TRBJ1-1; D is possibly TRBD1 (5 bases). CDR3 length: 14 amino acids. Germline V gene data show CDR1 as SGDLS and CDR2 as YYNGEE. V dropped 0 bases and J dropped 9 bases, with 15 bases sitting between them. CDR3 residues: CASSVVPDSRQAFF. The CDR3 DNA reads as TGTGCCAGCAGCGTAGTCCCCGACAGCCGCCAAGCTTTCTTT.

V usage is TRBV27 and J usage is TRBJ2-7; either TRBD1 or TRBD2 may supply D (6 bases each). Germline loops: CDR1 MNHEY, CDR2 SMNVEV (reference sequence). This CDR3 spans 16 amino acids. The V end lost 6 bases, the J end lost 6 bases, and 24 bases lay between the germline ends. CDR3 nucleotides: TGTGCCAGCAGCTCGAGAATCGGGGGCTTATTCAGCGAGCAGTACTTC. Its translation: CASSSRIGGLFSEQYF.

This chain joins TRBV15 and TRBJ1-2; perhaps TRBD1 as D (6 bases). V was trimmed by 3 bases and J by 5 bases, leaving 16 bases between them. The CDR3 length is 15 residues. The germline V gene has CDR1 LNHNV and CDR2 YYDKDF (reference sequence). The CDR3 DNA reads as TGTGCCACCAGCAGTGGCAGGGGTAGAGGGTATGGCTACACCTTC. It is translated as CATSSGRGRGYGYTF.

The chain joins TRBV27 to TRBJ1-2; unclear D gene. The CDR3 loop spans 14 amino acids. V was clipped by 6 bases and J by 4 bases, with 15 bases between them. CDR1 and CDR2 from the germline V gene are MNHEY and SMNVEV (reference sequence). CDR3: CASSLTRSAYGYTF. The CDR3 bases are TGTGCCAGCAGCTTGACACGATCCGCCTATGGCTACACCTTC.

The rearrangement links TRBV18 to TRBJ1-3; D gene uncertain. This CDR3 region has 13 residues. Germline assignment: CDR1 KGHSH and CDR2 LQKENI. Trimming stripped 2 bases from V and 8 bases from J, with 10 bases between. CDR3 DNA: TGTGCCAGCTCACCAATTTCAGCCGACACCATATATTTT. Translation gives CASSPISADTIYF.

The DNA for the CDR3 is TGTGCCAGCAGCCGTGGAGCAATCGGAGCTAACTATGGCTACACCTTC. It encodes CASSRGAIGANYGYTF. The chain combines TRBV9 with TRBJ1-2; no definite D call. V was cut by 4 bases and J by 0 bases, with 16 bases left in between. Germline V gene data show CDR1 as SGDLS and CDR2 as YYNGEE. The length of the CDR3 is 16 residues.

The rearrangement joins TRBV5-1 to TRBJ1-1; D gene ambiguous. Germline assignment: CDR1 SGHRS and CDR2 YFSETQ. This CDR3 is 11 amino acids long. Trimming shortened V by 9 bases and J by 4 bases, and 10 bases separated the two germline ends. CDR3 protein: CAIPNCTEAFF. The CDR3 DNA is TGCGCCATCCCGAATTGCACTGAAGCTTTCTTT.

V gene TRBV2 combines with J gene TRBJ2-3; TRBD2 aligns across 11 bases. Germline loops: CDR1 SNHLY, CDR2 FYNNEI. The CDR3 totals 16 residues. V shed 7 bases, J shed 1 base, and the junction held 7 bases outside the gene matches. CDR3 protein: CASIGTSGGRTDTQYF. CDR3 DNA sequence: TGTGCCAGCATCGGTACTAGCGGGGGCCGCACAGATACGCAGTATTTT.

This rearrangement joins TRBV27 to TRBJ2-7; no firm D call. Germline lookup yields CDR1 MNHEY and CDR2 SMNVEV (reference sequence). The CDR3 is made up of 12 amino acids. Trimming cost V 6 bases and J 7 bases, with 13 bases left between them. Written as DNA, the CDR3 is TGTGCCAGCAGGTTCCGTAGGTCTGAGCAGTACTTC. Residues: CASRFRRSEQYF.

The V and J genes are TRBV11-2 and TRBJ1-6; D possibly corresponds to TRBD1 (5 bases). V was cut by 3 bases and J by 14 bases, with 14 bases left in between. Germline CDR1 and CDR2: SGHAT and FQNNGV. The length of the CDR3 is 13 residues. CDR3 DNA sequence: TGTGCCAGCAGCTTGGGTGGGGTAGGGGCCCTCCACTTT. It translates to CASSLGGVGALHF.

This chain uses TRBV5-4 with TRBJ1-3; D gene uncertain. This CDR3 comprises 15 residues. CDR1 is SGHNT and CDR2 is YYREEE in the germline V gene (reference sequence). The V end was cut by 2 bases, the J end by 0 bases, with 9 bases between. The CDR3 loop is CASSFVPSSGNTIYF. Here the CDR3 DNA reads TGTGCCAGCAGCTTTGTACCGAGCTCTGGAAACACCATATATTTT.

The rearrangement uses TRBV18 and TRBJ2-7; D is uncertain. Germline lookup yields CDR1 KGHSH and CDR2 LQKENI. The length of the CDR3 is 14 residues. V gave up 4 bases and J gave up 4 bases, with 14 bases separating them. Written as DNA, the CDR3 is TGTGCCAGCTCACTGGTAGAATCCGGGTACGAGCAGTACTTC. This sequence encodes CASSLVESGYEQYF.

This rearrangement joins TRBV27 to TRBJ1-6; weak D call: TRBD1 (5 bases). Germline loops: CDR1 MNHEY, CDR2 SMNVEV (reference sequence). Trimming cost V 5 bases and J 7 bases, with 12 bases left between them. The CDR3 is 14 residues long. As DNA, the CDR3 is TGTGCCAGCAGTCCGGGGGGGACGAATTCACCCCTCCACTTT. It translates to CASSPGGTNSPLHF.